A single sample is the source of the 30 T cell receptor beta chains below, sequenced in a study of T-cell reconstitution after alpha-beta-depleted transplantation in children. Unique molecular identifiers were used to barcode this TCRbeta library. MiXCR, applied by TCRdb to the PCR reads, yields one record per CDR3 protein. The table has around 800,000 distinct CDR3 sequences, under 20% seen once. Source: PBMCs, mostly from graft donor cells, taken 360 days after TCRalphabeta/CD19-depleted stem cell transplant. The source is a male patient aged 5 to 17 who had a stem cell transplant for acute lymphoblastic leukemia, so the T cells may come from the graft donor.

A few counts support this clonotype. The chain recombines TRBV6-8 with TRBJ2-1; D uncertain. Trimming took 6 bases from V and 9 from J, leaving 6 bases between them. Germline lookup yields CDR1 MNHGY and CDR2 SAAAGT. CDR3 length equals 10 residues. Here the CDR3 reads CASRGVEQFF. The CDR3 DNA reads TGTGCCAGCAGGGGCGTTGAGCAGTTCTTC.

CDR3 nucleotides: TGTGCCAGCAGCTTGGGGGACGTAAACTATGGCTACACCTTC. Translated: CASSLGDVNYGYTF. The J gene is TRBJ1-2, the V gene TRBV5-6; D is possibly TRBD1 (5 bases). Germline-derived CDR1 and CDR2 are SGHDT and YYEEEE. The V gene lost 0 bases and the J gene lost 2 bases, with 8 bases spanning the gap. The length of the CDR3 is 14 residues.

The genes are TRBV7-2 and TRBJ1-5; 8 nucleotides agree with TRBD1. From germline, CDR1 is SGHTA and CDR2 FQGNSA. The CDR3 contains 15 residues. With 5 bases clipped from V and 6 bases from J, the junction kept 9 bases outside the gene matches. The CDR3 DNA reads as TGTGCCAGCAGCCTAGTTGGACAGGGTGGTCAGCCCCAGCATTTT. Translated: CASSLVGQGGQPQHF.

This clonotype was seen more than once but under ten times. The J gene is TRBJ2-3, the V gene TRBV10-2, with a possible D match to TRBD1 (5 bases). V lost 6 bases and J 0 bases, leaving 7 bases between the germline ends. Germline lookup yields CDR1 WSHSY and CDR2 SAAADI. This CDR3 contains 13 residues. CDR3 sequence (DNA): TGCGCCAGCAGAGGGGTTAGCACAGATACGCAGTATTTT. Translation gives CASRGVSTDTQYF.

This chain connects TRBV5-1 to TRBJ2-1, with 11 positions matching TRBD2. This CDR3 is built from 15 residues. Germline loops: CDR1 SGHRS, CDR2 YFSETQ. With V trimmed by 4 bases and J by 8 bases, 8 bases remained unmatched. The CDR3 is CASSTPGTSGHEQFF. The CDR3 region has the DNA TGCGCCAGCAGCACTCCCGGGACTAGCGGCCATGAGCAGTTCTTC.

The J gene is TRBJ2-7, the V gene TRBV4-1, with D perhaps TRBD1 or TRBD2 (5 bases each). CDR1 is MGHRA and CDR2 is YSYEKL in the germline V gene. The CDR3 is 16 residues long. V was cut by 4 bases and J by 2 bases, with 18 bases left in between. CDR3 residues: CASSRGKLMGAYEQYF. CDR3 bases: TGCGCCAGCAGCCGAGGAAAACTAATGGGGGCCTACGAGCAGTACTTC.

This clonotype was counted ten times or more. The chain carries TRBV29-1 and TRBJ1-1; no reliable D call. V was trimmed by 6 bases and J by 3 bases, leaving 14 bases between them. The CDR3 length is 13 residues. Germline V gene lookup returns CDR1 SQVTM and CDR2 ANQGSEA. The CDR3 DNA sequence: TGCAGCGTCGCCCCCTTAGCCCACACTGAAGCTTTCTTT. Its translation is CSVAPLAHTEAFF.

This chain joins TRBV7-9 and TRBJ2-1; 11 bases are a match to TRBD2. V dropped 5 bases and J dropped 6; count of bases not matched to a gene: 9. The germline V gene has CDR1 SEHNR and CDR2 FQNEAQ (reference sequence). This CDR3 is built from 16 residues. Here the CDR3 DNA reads TGTGCCAGCAGCCCCCGGGCTAGCGGGAGGCGCAATGAGCAGTTCTTC. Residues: CASSPRASGRRNEQFF.

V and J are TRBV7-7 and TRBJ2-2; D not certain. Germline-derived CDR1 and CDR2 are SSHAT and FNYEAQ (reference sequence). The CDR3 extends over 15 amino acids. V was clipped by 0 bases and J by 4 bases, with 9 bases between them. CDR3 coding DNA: TGTGCCAGCAGCTTAGCGCCAGCTATCACCGGGGAGCTGTTTTTT. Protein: CASSLAPAITGELFF.

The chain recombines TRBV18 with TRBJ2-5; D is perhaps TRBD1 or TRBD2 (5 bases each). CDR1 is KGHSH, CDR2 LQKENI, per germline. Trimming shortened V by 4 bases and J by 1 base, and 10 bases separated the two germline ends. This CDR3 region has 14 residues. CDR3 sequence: CASSHSGTQETQYF. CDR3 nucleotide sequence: TGTGCCAGCTCACACTCCGGGACCCAAGAGACCCAGTACTTC. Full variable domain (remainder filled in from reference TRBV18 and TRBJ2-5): NAGVMQNPRHLVRRRGQEARLRCSPMKGHSHVYWYRQLPEEGLKFMVYLQKENIIDESGMPKERFSAEFPKEGPSILRIQQVVRGDSAAYFCASSHSGTQETQYFGPGTRLLVL.

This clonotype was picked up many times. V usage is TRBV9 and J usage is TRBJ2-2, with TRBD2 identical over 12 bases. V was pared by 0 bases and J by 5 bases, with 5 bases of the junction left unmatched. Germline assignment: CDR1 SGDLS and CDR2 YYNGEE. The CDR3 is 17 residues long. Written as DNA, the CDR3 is TGTGCCAGCAGCGTAGTCCCGACTAGCGGGAGTACCGGGGAGCTGTTTTTT. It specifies CASSVVPTSGSTGELFF.

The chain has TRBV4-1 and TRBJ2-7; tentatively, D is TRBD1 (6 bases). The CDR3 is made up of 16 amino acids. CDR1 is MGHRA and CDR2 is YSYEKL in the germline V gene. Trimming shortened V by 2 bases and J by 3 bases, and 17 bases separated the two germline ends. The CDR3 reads CASSQKGRDTNYEQYF. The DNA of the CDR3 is TGCGCCAGCAGCCAAAAAGGCCGGGACACCAACTACGAGCAGTACTTC.

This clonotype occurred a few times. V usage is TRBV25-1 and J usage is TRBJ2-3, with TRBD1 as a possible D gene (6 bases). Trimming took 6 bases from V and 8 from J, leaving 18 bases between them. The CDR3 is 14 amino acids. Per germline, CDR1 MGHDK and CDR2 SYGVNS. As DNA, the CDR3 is TGTGCCAGCAGACCGATAGGGGGAACGGGTACGCAGTATTTT. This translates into CASRPIGGTGTQYF.

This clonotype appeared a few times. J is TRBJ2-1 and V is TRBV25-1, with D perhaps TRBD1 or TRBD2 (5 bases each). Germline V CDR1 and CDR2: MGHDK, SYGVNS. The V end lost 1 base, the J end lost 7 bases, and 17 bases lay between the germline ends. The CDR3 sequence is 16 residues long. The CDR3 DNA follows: TGTGCCAGCAGTGAATTGGCAGGGAGCCCAAAAAATGAGCAGTTCTTC. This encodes CASSELAGSPKNEQFF.

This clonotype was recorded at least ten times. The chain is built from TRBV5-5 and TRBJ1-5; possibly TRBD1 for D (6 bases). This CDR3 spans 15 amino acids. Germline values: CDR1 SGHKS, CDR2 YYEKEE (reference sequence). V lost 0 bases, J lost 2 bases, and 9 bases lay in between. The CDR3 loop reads CASSLEPGGNQPQHF. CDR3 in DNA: TGTGCCAGCAGCTTGGAGCCAGGGGGCAATCAGCCCCAGCATTTT.

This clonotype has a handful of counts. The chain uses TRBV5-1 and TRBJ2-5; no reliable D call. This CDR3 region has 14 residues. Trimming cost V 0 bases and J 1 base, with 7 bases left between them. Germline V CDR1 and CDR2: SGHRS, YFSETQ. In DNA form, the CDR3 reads TGCGCCAGCAGCTTGGCCCAGGTCCAAGAGACCCAGTACTTC. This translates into CASSLAQVQETQYF.

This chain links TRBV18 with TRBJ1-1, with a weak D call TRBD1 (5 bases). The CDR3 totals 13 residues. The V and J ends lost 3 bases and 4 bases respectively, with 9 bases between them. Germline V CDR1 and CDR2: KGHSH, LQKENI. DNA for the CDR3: TGTGCCAGCTCACCCAGGGACGTCACTGAAGCTTTCTTT. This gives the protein CASSPRDVTEAFF.

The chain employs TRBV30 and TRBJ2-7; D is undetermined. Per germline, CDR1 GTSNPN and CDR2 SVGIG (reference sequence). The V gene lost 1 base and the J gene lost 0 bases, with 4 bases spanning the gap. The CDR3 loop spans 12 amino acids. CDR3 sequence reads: CAWSAASYEQYF. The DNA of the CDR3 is TGTGCCTGGAGTGCGGCCTCCTACGAGCAGTACTTC.

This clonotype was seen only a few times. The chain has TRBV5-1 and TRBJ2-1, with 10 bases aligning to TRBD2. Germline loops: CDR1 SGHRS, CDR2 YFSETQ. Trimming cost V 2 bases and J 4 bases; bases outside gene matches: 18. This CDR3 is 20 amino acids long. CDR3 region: CASSFKFFSSGRGDYNEQFF. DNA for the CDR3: TGCGCCAGCAGCTTTAAGTTTTTTTCTAGCGGGAGAGGCGATTACAATGAGCAGTTCTTC.

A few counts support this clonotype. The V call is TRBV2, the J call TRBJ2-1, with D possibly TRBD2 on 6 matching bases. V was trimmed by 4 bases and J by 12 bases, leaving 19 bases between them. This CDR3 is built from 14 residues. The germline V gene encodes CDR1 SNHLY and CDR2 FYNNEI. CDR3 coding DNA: TGTGCCAGCAGTGTGGGGTCTAGCGTCTATGCGCAGTTCTTC. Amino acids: CASSVGSSVYAQFF.

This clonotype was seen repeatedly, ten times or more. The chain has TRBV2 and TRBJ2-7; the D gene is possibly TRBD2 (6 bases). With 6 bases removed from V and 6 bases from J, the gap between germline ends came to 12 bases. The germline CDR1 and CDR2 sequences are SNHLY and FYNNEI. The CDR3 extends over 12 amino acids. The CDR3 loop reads CASSGSLAEQYF. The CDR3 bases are TGTGCCAGCAGCGGGAGCCTAGCCGAGCAGTACTTC.

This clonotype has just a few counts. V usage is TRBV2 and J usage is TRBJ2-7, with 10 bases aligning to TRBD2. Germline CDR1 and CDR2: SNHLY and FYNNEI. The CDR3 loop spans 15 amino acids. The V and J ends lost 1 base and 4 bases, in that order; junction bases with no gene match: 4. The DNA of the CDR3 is TGTGCCAGCAGTGAAGTGGCTAGCGGGAGTTACGAGCAGTACTTC. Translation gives CASSEVASGSYEQYF.

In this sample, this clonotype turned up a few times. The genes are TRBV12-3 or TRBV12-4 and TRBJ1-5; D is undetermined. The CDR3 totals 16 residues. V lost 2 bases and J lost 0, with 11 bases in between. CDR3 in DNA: TGTGCCAGCAGTTTAAATTGGGGTTATAGCAATCAGCCCCAGCATTTT. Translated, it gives CASSLNWGYSNQPQHF.

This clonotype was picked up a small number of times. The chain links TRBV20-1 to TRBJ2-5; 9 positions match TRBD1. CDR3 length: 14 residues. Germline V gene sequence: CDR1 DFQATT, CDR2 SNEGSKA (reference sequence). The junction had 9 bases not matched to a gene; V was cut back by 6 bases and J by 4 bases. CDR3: CSAVLTGGPETQYF. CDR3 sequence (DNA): TGCAGTGCCGTGCTAACAGGGGGCCCAGAGACCCAGTACTTC.

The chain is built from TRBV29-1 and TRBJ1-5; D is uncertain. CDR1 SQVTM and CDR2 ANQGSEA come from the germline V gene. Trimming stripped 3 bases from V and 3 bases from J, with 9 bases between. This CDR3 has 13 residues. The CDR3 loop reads CSVEEELNQPQHF. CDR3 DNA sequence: TGCAGCGTTGAGGAGGAGCTCAATCAGCCCCAGCATTTT.

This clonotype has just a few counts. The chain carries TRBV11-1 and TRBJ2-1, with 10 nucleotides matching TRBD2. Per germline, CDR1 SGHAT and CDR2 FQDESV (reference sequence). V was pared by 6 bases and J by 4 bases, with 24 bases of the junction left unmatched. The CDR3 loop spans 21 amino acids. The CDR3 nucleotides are TGTGCCAGCAGTCAGGACCTTCTAGGGGAGCGGGAGGGCCGAGAGTACAATGAGCAGTTCTTC. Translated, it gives CASSQDLLGEREGREYNEQFF.

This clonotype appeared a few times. Here the CDR3 DNA reads TGTGCCAGCAGCGTAGGTGCTCCCTACAATGAGCAGTTCTTC. This gives the protein CASSVGAPYNEQFF. The J gene is TRBJ2-1, the V gene TRBV9; no firm D call. The CDR3 is 14 residues long. Germline-derived CDR1 and CDR2 are SGDLS and YYNGEE. With 0 bases removed from V and 2 bases from J, the gap between germline ends came to 6 bases.

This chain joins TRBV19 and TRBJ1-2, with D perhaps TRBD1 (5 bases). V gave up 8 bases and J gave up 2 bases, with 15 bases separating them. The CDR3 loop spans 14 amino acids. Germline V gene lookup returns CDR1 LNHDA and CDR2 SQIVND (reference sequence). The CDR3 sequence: CASATGGVNYGYTF. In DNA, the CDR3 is TGTGCCAGTGCTACCGGGGGGGTGAACTATGGCTACACCTTC.

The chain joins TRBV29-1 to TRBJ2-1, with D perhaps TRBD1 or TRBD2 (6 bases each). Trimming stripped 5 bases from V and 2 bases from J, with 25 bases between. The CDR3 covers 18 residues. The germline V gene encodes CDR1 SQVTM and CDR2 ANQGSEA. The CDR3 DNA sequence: TGCAGCGTTAGGACTAAAAGGGGGTACGGGGGCCCCTACAATGAGCAGTTCTTC. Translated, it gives CSVRTKRGYGGPYNEQFF.

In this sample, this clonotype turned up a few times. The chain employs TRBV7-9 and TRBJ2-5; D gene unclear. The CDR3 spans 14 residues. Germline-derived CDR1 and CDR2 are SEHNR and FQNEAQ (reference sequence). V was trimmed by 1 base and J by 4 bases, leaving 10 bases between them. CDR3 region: CASSLDREGETQYF. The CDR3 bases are TGTGCCAGCAGCTTAGATAGGGAAGGAGAGACCCAGTACTTC.